A selection of T cell receptor beta chains follows, all from one sample in a study of T cell responses to AZD1222 COVID-19 vaccine. Sequenced by immunoSEQ multiplex PCR; TCRdb stores in-frame clones only, minus some. The profile shows about 130,000 clones, approximately 88% of them singletons. Sequencing used peripheral blood, obtained on day 0 of AZD1222 vaccination. These receptors were obtained from an adult in good health. CDR3s include the opening cysteine and the closing phenylalanine or tryptophan. Each record gives: clone size, V gene, D gene, J gene, CDR3 DNA, CDR3 protein. A D gene is named only where the DNA matches it firmly. Where a row states a size, it is once, few, many or the class of an expanded clone; other rows omit it.

>.|TRBV18|TRBD1|TRBJ1-1
TGTGCCAGCTCACAGGGGGCCGTAGAAACTGAAGCTTTCTTT
CASSQGAVETEAFF
>.|TRBV12-2|.|TRBJ2-7
TGTGCAAGTCGCTTAGCGTCAGGCCCTTCATCCTACGAGCAGTACTTC
CASRLASGPSSYEQYF
>.|TRBV7-6|TRBD2|TRBJ2-3
TGTGCCAGCAGCTCTACCTCTAGCGGATCTAGCACAGATACGCAGTATTTT
CASSSTSSGSSTDTQYF
>.|TRBV11-2|.|TRBJ1-3
TGTGCCAGCAGCTTACGCGCAGGGCCGAACTCTGGAAACACCATATATTTT
CASSLRAGPNSGNTIYF
>.|TRBV28|TRBD1|TRBJ2-5
TGTGCCAGCAGTCCGTGGACAGGGCGCAAAAACCCGATTTTTGTCCAAGAGACCCAGTACTTC
CASSPWTGRKNPIFVQETQYF
>.|TRBV2|.|TRBJ1-6
TGTGCCAGCAGTGAGCGGGGTCCTCCCCTCCACTTT
CASSERGPPLHF
>.|TRBV28|.|TRBJ2-7
TGTGCCAGCACCCCCCTGGCGGAATTGTCCTACGAGCAGTACTTC
CASTPLAELSYEQYF
>.|TRBV11-3|TRBD1|TRBJ1-4
TGTGCCAGCAGCTTAGTAGGGAGGACAGGGACACGTGAAAAACTGTTTTTT
CASSLVGRTGTREKLFF
>.|TRBV6-6|.|TRBJ1-2
TGTGCCAGCAGAACCTCCGGGACAACCTTAAACTATGGCTACACCTTC
CASRTSGTTLNYGYTF
>.|TRBV12-5|.|TRBJ2-1
TGTGCTAGTGGTCCCCCGTGGGGCGGGCATTACAATGAGCAGTTCTTC
CASGPPWGGHYNEQFF
>.|TRBV11-1|.|TRBJ2-1
TGTGCCAGCAGTTATCGACAGGGAGGTGAGCAGTTCTTC
CASSYRQGGEQFF
>.|TRBV19|TRBD1|TRBJ1-1
TGTGCCAGTAGTTACAGGGGGCAAAGGACTGAAGCTTTCTTT
CASSYRGQRTEAFF
>once|TRBV5-1|.|TRBJ2-1
TGCGCCAGCAGCTTGGGGCTAGCTACCTACAATGAGCAGTTCTTC
CASSLGLATYNEQFF
>.|TRBV4-1|.|TRBJ1-2
TGCGCCAGCAGCCAAGTTCTAATGGGACCGCGATATGGCTACACCTTC
CASSQVLMGPRYGYTF
>.|TRBV7-9|TRBD2|TRBJ2-3
TGTGCCAGCAGCCTCGGACTAGCGGGAGTGTCAAGGGGCCCAGATACGCAGTATTTT
CASSLGLAGVSRGPDTQYF
>.|TRBV24-1|TRBD1|TRBJ2-1
TGTGCCACCAGTGACTGGTCCGGGACAGGGTTATACAATGAGCAGTTCTTC
CATSDWSGTGLYNEQFF
>.|TRBV30|TRBD1|TRBJ1-5
TGTGCCTGGAGTGTAGGGACAGGGGTATCTCAGCCCCAGCATTTT
CAWSVGTGVSQPQHF
>.|TRBV10-3|.|TRBJ2-7
TGTGCCATCAAAGGAGAGGGCGCGTACGAGCAGTACTTC
CAIKGEGAYEQYF
>.|TRBV10-3|.|TRBJ2-7
TGTGCCATCAGTGAAGGAGGGAACGAGCAGTACTTC
CAISEGGNEQYF
>.|TRBV30|TRBD1|TRBJ1-5
TGTGCCTGGGAAGGGGCAGGGGGAGGTCAGCCCCAGCATTTT
CAWEGAGGGQPQHF
>.|TRBV12-3/TRBV12-4|.|TRBJ2-3
TGTGCCAGCAGTTTTAGCCCAGATACGCAGTATTTT
CASSFSPDTQYF
>.|TRBV6-4|.|TRBJ2-7
TGTGCCAGCAGTGACTCTGGGGGCGAGCAGTACTTC
CASSDSGGEQYF
>once|TRBV18|TRBD2|TRBJ2-1
TGTGCCAGCTCACCACATATACTAGCGGAGAGCTCCTACAATGAGCAGTTCTTC
CASSPHILAESSYNEQFF
>.|TRBV15|TRBD1|TRBJ2-7
TGTGCCACCAGCAGCAACAGGGGTATATTCTACGAGCAGTACTTC
CATSSNRGIFYEQYF